The present TCR beta chain was sequenced within a study of T-cell reconstitution after alpha-beta-depleted transplantation in children. This clonotype was recorded many times. Unique molecular identifiers were used in preparing the TCRbeta library. TCRdb re-called the PCR reads through MiXCR, storing one row per CDR3 protein. The table has 600,000 to 700,000 distinct CDR3 sequences, around a sixth seen once. CDR1 is SQVTM, CDR2 ANQGSEA, per germline. This CDR3 region has 13 residues. Germline trimming cut 2 bases from V and 6 bases from J; bases unmatched to any gene: 5. The receptor was derived from a human donor who donated a stem cell graft to a child with acute myeloid leukemia. Sequencing was performed on PBMCs from the stem cell graft donor, taken from the stem cell graft. The chain employs TRBV29-1 and TRBJ2-3, with TRBD2 identical over 7 bases. The CDR3 region is CSVESGVTDTQYF. CDR3 coding DNA: TGCAGCGTTGAAAGCGGGGTGACGGATACGCAGTATTTT.